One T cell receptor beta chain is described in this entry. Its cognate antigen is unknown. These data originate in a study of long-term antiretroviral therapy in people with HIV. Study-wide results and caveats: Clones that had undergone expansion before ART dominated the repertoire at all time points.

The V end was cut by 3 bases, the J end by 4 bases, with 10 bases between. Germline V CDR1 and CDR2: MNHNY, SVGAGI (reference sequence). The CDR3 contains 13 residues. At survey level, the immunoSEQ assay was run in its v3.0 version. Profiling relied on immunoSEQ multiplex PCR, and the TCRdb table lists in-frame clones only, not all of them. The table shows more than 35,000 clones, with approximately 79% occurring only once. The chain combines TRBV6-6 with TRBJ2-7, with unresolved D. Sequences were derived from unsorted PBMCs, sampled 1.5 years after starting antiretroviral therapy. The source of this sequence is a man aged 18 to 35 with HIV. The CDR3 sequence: CASSYLGRYEQYF. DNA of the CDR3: TGTGCCAGCAGTTATCTAGGCCGGTACGAGCAGTACTTC.